This T cell receptor beta chain was recorded in a study of blood T cell repertoires in COVID-19. Turning to the study itself: Specimens from acute and convalescent COVID-19 originated in the United States, Italy and Spain. Sources were T cells, B-cell-depleted T cells, or PBMCs; the material itself was cDNA or gDNA.

The V gene's germline CDR1 is MNHEY and CDR2 SVGEGT. The V end was cut by 6 bases, the J end by 9 bases, with 15 bases between. This CDR3 contains 13 residues. In the original workflow: Amplified reference gene primers provided the basis for estimating nucleated cell counts. The data were produced by immunoSEQ multiplex PCR, yet TCRdb's version contains in-frame clones alone and is incomplete. That table is the source of V, J and clone size, and D and trimming were worked out from the DNA. The sample yields approximately 92,000 clones, just under 85% seen once. This chain links TRBV6-2 or TRBV6-3 with TRBJ2-1; D possibly corresponds to TRBD2 (5 bases). The receptor was isolated from a man between 45 and 60 years old with acute or convalescent COVID-19. The sequenced material came from peripheral blood. Here the CDR3 reads CASSLDWSGEQFF. DNA for the CDR3: TGTGCCAGCAGCTTAGACTGGAGCGGTGAGCAGTTCTTC.